This TCR beta chain is drawn from a study of shared clonotypes between healthy human individuals (TCRdb year 2020). A note on the overall study: The cohort comprised a couple of women and three men aged 18 to 49 years. Between about 0.8 and 9 billion PBMCs per donor were obtained by leukapheresis. For each donor, CD4 naive and CD4 memory were each run on three plates, CD8 naive on two plates, and CD8 memory on one plate. To estimate repertoire size and how much clonotype sharing occurs between individuals, the study deeply sequenced the blood TCR repertoires of roughly 5 healthy adults. Libraries were prepared and TCR repertoires were sequenced by different laboratories using diverse techniques, in order to increase sequencing depth and limit assay-specific biases. On the study overall, not on this receptor specifically: Clonotypes shared by all four sorted-subset donors showed higher generation probabilities than non-shared clonotypes. Naive subsets generally had larger estimated clonotype richness than memory subsets did. Rarefaction of sorted-subset datasets indicated incomplete sequencing despite the large sequencing depth. Sampling was limited to blood, and TCR repertoires in tissue likely differ from TCR repertoires in blood. Because the study included only a small number of donors, the genetic and exposure-history diversity represented was limited. When several donors were compared, the shared fraction of clonotypes was approximately 5% for naive CD4, around 4% for naive CD8, 2% to 2.5% for memory CD4, and under 0.5% for memory CD8. Based on pairwise subsampling, the degree of clonotype sharing among donors was expected to be affected by sequencing depth.

Using the deep immunoSEQ assay, TCR CDR3 regions were amplified from genomic DNA by multiplex PCR. Extracted genomic DNA from each cell subset was spread evenly across all wells of several immunoSEQ 96-well plates, with each plate serving as a replicate. Each replicate PCR for sorted subsets received 200 ng genomic DNA, equal to 28,000 or so T cell genomes. Purified libraries were quantified with a Qubit 3.0 fluorometer, sized on a Bioanalyzer 2100, and re-quantified with the KAPA Library Quantification kit. Each immunoSEQ 96-well plate was sequenced on its own single-read 150-cycle Illumina NextSeq 550 flow cell. The original pipeline was this. The immunoSEQ output contained only junctional sequences without quality scores, so filtering could not match that applied to full-length reads. To assign V/J genes and CDR3, sequences were annotated using PyIR, a Python wrapper for IgBLAST v1.9, with IMGT germline references. Reads were removed for weak V/J assignments (E-value above 1e-6), missing CDR3, stop codons, out-of-frame junctions, or ambiguous translated residues. V3J clonotypes were defined as sequences sharing the same inferred V gene, J gene, and CDR3 amino acid sequence. The percentage overlap between two repertoires was calculated by dividing the number of shared unique clonotypes by the size of the smaller repertoire. RTK rarefaction, the Chao1 estimator, and Recon v2.1 estimates of unobserved clonotypes were used to assess repertoire richness. Generation probabilities were computed with OLGA for all TCRbeta clonotypes obtained by the gDNA method from several donors. Held by TCRdb, this immuneACCESS table contains in-frame sequences only and omits some clones. Under half of the omission traces to an unresolved V gene where checked; the cause of the rest is unknown. The V and J calls and clone size were taken over from that table, and D and trimming were inferred from the DNA. In this sample the table shows around 2.1 million clones, 93% of which occur a single time. Around 1.7% of the sample goes to the ten largest clones.

As concerns this clone: The antigen it binds to is not known. No qualities accompany the bases; no much larger clone lies one base away.

The germline V gene provides CDR1 SGHRS and CDR2 YFSETQ. The CDR3 spans 17 residues, from the cysteine through the phenylalanine. The entry retains the CDR3 DNA only, 51 bases that are in frame from base 1. V lost 4 bases and J lost 2 bases, and the count of bases not matched to a germline gene is 12. CD8 naive samples consisted of CD45RO-negative cells that were positively selected for CCR7, yielding a CD45RA+CCR7+ population without TemRA cells. The donors were healthy, HIV-negative adults who had no recently reported acute infections or vaccinations. Only Caucasian adults living in Nashville, Tennessee, USA were represented among the donors. After blood collection by leukapheresis, PBMCs were isolated using Ficoll-Histopaque density gradient centrifugation and then cryopreserved in the vapor phase of liquid nitrogen. Analytical flow cytometry was used to check the purity and quantity of each magnetically sorted T cell population. From each sorted fraction, genomic DNA was isolated and quantified by UV absorbance on a Nanodrop 2000c.

The receptor's source is a man aged 18 to 30 in good health. Some clones in this sample may be carry-over from other donors' samples. Sequencing used naive CD8+ T cells from PBMCs. Read against the paper, the sample's cell subset or site label means: CD45RA+CCR7+. The chain employs TRBV5-1 and TRBJ2-1, with 7 central nucleotides matching TRBD2. The CDR3 amino acid sequence is: CASSVGGASGTYNEQFF. The bases read TGCGCCAGCAGCGTCGGGGGTGCTAGCGGTACCTACAATGAGCAGTTCTTC.